These 20 T cell receptor beta chains were sequenced from one sample in a study of blood T cell repertoires in COVID-19. Repertoires were generated with immunoSEQ multiplex PCR, while TCRdb's copy carries only in-frame clones and drops some. The sample lists about 24,000 clones; 65% to 80% were seen once. What was sequenced was peripheral blood. These receptors were taken from a man aged 50 to 59 with COVID-19, enrolled during active disease.

V and J are TRBV5-1 and TRBJ2-1; the match to TRBD2 covers 11 bases. Germline V gene sequence: CDR1 SGHRS, CDR2 YFSETQ. This CDR3 has 14 residues. Trimming at V came to 2 bases and at J to 10 bases, leaving 5 bases not matched to a gene. For the CDR3, the DNA is TGCGCCAGCAGCTTTTCCCCTAGCGGGGGGGAGCAGTTCTTC. Translation: CASSFSPSGGEQFF.

On this clone: A read error may account for a junction end that differs from germline. V and J are TRBV24-1 and TRBJ1-1; 7 bases match TRBD1. Germline V gene sequence: CDR1 KGHDR, CDR2 SFDVKD. The length of the CDR3 is 18 residues. CDR3 sequence reads: CATSATPRQGTAYTETFF. The CDR3 bases are TGTGCCACCAGTGCCACACCACGACAGGGAACAGCTTACACTGAAACTTTCTTT.

This clone was detected once. J is TRBJ2-7 and V is TRBV6-5, with 14 bases identical to TRBD2. V lost 5 bases and J lost 5; bases outside the gene matches: 5. The CDR3 runs to 15 residues. CDR1 is MNHEY, CDR2 SVGAGI, per germline. The CDR3 sequence is CASSPGLAGGHEQYF. In DNA, the CDR3 is TGTGCCAGCAGTCCCGGACTAGCGGGGGGTCACGAGCAGTACTTC.

V gene TRBV3-1 (or the pseudogene TRBV3-2) combines with J gene TRBJ1-1, with TRBD1 matching over 7 bases. Trimming at V came to 3 bases and at J to 2 bases, leaving 3 bases not matched to a gene. Germline CDR1 reads LGHDT; CDR2 reads YNNKEL (reference sequence). This CDR3 contains 14 residues. The CDR3 nucleotides are TGTGCCAGCAGCCACCAGGGGGGCAACACTGAAGCTTTCTTT. Amino acid sequence: CASSHQGGNTEAFF.

The chain uses TRBV19 and TRBJ1-4; perhaps TRBD1 as D (6 bases). Trimming removed 3 bases from V and 5 bases from J, with 13 bases in between. From germline, CDR1 is LNHDA and CDR2 SQIVND (reference sequence). The CDR3 loop spans 15 amino acids. In DNA form, the CDR3 reads TGTGCCAGTAGTATTGGGGGGGCAGCCAATGAAAAACTGTTTTTT. Translating it yields CASSIGGAANEKLFF.

The chain joins TRBV6-9 to TRBJ1-1; no clear D gene. CDR1 and CDR2 from the germline V gene are MNHGY and SVAAGI. The CDR3 extends over 18 amino acids. The V gene lost 9 bases and the J gene lost 1 base, with 27 bases spanning the gap. The chain's CDR3 is CARHITGKWAIANTEAFF. The CDR3 coding sequence is TGTGCCAGGCATATTACCGGTAAGTGGGCCATTGCGAACACTGAAGCTTTCTTT.

This clone has a single count. This CDR3 reads CASSPPGGPDGAPYEQYF. The CDR3 DNA reads TGTGCCAGCAGCCCCCCCGGAGGGCCTGACGGGGCCCCATACGAGCAGTACTTC. The chain links TRBV7-6 to TRBJ2-7; D possibly corresponds to TRBD2 (6 bases). This CDR3 is 18 amino acids long. V was clipped by 5 bases and J by 4 bases, with 27 bases between them. Germline V gene sequence: CDR1 SGHVS, CDR2 FNYEAQ.

This clone was detected a few times. This chain connects TRBV12-5 to TRBJ1-2; 9 bases are a match to TRBD1. The ends lost 1 base at V and 4 bases at J; junction bases unmatched: 1. Germline V gives CDR1 LGHNT, CDR2 FRNRAP. The CDR3 contains 14 residues. The CDR3 loop reads CASGLGTGVYGYTF. CDR3 sequence (DNA): TGTGCTAGTGGTTTGGGGACAGGGGTCTATGGCTACACCTTC.

This chain links TRBV6-5 with TRBJ2-7, with 13 positions matching TRBD2. Looked up from germline, CDR1 is MNHEY and CDR2 is SVGAGI. The ends lost 7 bases at V and 4 bases at J; junction bases unmatched: 7. The length of the CDR3 is 15 residues. This CDR3 reads CASTPGTSGKYEQYF. The CDR3 DNA sequence: TGTGCCAGCACCCCTGGGACTAGCGGGAAATACGAGCAGTACTTC.

CDR3 sequence: CASSPIPSGGNNEQFF. For the CDR3, the DNA is TGTGCCAGCAGTCCTATCCCTAGCGGGGGAAACAATGAGCAGTTCTTC. The rearrangement joins TRBV27 to TRBJ2-1, with TRBD2 matching 10 bases. The trim removed 5 bases at V and 5 bases at J, leaving 9 bases unmatched. Germline V CDR1 and CDR2: MNHEY, SMNVEV (reference sequence). The CDR3 contains 16 residues.

CDR3 in amino acids: CASSTDSEAFF. CDR3 nucleotides: TGCGCCAGTAGTACTGACAGTGAAGCTTTCTTT. The rearrangement links TRBV5-1 to TRBJ1-1, with a tentative D call TRBD1 (5 bases). Germline V CDR1 and CDR2: SGHRS, YFSETQ. The CDR3 runs to 11 residues. Trimming pared 8 bases from V and 7 bases from J, leaving 12 bases between.

The chain combines TRBV5-1 with TRBJ2-3; D is possibly TRBD1 (7 bases). Germline loops: CDR1 SGHRS, CDR2 YFSETQ. Trimming removed 3 bases from V and 7 bases from J, with 18 bases in between. The CDR3 is 15 residues long. The CDR3 sequence is CASSSPGQRAHTQYF. The CDR3 DNA reads TGCGCCAGCAGCTCTCCGGGACAGCGGGCACATACGCAGTATTTT.

The genes are TRBV28 and TRBJ2-1; D may be TRBD1 (5 bases). With 7 bases removed from V and 7 bases from J, the gap between germline ends came to 11 bases. In germline, CDR1 is MDHEN, CDR2 SYDVKM. The CDR3 loop spans 12 amino acids. This CDR3 is CASTEGDNEQFF. In DNA form, the CDR3 reads TGTGCCAGCACCGAAGGGGATAATGAGCAGTTCTTC.

This clone was picked up a small number of times. This sequence joins TRBV19 and TRBJ1-2, with TRBD1 matching over 10 bases. This CDR3 has 15 amino acids. Trimming at V came to 4 bases and at J to 3 bases, leaving 5 bases not matched to a gene. The V gene's germline CDR1 is LNHDA and CDR2 SQIVND (reference sequence). CDR3 sequence reads: CASSTVGQGYYGYTF. CDR3 bases: TGTGCCAGTAGTACCGTGGGACAGGGGTACTATGGCTACACCTTC.

The chain couples TRBV5-1 to TRBJ2-3; TRBD1 matches at 12 bases. This CDR3 has 16 residues. Germline CDR1 SGHRS, CDR2 YFSETQ. The V segment lost 6 bases and the J segment 4 bases; nucleotides outside the gene matches: 9. The CDR3 DNA is TGCGCCAGCATCCCAACCGGGACAGGGGGCCCAGATACGCAGTATTTT. Translated, it gives CASIPTGTGGPDTQYF.

The chain has TRBV10-3 and TRBJ2-1; 9 nucleotides line up with TRBD1. This CDR3 has 15 residues. After removal of 0 bases from V and 12 bases from J, the junction contained 9 bases not matched to a gene. CDR1 and CDR2 (germline): ENHRY, SYGVKD. The CDR3 sequence is CAISESQDRGAGQFF. CDR3 DNA: TGTGCCATCAGTGAGTCGCAGGACAGGGGAGCAGGGCAGTTCTTC.

The V gene is TRBV11-2, the J gene TRBJ2-5, with D possibly being TRBD2 (5 bases). CDR1 and CDR2 (germline): SGHAT, FQNNGV. V was trimmed by 6 bases and J by 5 bases, leaving 22 bases between them. CDR3 length: 16 amino acids. CDR3 bases: TGTGCCAGCAGTCTTAATACGGCTAGCCGCTCGGAGACCCAGTACTTC. Translating it yields CASSLNTASRSETQYF.

This sequence joins TRBV7-8 and TRBJ2-3; D gene uncertain. Trimming stripped 3 bases from V and 2 bases from J, with 9 bases between. Germline V gene lookup returns CDR1 SGHVS and CDR2 FQNEAQ. The CDR3 runs 14 residues. The CDR3 DNA follows: TGTGCCAGCAGCTTCAACTTGCTCACAGATACGCAGTATTTT. It is translated as CASSFNLLTDTQYF.

The chain carries TRBV6-6 and TRBJ1-2; no firm D call. The V and J ends lost 7 bases and 6 bases respectively, with 12 bases between them. The CDR3 covers 12 residues. Germline V gene lookup returns CDR1 MNHNY and CDR2 SVGAGI (reference sequence). DNA for the CDR3: TGTGCCAGCAACGGGTATCGCAATGGCTACACCTTC. It encodes CASNGYRNGYTF.

CDR3 DNA sequence: TGTGCCAGCAGCCCATCCGGCTACGAGCAGTACTTC. This codes for CASSPSGYEQYF. The chain recombines TRBV3-1 (or the pseudogene TRBV3-2) with TRBJ2-7; D not certain. V was shortened by 4 bases and J by 3 bases, with 7 bases between the two germline ends. The CDR3 spans 12 residues. Per the germline V gene, CDR1 is LGHDT and CDR2 is YNNKEL (reference sequence).